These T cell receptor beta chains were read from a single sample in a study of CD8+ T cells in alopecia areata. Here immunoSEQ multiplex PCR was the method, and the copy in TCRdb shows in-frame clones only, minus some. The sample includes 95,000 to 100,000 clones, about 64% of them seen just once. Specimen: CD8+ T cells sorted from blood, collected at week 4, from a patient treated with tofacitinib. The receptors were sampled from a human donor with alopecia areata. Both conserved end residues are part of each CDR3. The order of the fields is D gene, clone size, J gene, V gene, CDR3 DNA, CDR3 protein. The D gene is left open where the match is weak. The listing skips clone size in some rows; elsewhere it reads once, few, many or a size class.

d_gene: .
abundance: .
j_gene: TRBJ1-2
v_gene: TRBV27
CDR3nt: TGTGCCAGCAGCTACGTTCCTTCAGAGCCCCATGGCTACACCTTC
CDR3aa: CASSYVPSEPHGYTF

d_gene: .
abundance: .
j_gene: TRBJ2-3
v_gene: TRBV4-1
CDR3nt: TGCGCCAGCAGCCAAGGTCCAGCGAGCACAGATACGCAGTATTTT
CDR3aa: CASSQGPASTDTQYF

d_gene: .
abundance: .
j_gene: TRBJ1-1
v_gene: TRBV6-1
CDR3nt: TGTGCCAGCAGTCTAACCGGGACGGTGAACACTGAAGCTTTCTTT
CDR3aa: CASSLTGTVNTEAFF

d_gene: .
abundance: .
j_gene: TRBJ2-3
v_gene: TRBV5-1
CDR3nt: TGCGCCAGCAGCTTGGCCGGGATCTCCCAAAACACAGATACGCAGTATTTT
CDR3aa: CASSLAGISQNTDTQYF

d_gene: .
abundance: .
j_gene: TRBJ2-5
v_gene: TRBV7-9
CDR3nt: TGTGCCAGCAGCCCCCCCCAGACTTTCCAAGAGACCCAGTACTTC
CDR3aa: CASSPPQTFQETQYF

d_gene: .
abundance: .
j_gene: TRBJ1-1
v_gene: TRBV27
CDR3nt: TGTGCCAGCAGTCCATTCCAGGGGCCCGAAGCTTTCTTT
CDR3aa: CASSPFQGPEAFF

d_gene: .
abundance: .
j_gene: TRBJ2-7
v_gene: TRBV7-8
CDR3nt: TGTGCCAGCAGCCTAGCTGGGACGGGGGAGCAGTACTTC
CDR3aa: CASSLAGTGEQYF

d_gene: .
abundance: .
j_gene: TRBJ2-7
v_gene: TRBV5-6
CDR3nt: TGTGCCAGCAGCTTGTCAAACGAGCAGTACTTC
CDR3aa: CASSLSNEQYF

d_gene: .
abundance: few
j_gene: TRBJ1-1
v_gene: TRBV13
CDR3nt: TGTGCCAGCAGCTTAGATTTGAGCACTGAAGCTTTCTTT
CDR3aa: CASSLDLSTEAFF

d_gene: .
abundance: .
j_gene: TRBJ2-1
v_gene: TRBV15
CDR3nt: TGTGCCACCAGCGGAGTGTACGAAGAGCAGTTCTTC
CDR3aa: CATSGVYEEQFF

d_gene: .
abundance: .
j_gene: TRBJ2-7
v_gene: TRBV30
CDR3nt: TGTGCCTGGAGTGAGGACCCTGGCACCTACGAGCAGTACTTC
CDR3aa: CAWSEDPGTYEQYF

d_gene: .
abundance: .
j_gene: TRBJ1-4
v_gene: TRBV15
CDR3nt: TGTGCCATCTTGCTGGGGTTGGCTAATGAAAAACTGTTTTTT
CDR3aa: CAILLGLANEKLFF

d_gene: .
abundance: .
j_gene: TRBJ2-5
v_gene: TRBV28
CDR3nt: TGTGCCAGCAGTCGGGACGGTTTTTCGGGCCAAGAGACCCAGTACTTC
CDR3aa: CASSRDGFSGQETQYF

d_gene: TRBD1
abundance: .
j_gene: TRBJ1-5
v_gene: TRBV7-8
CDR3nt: TGTGCCAGCAGCTTAGACGGGACAGAGGGCAATCAGCCCCAGCATTTT
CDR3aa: CASSLDGTEGNQPQHF

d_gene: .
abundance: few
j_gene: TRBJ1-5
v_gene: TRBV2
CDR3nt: TGTGCCAGCAGTGATGGACAACGGAATCAGCCCCAGCATTTT
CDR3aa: CASSDGQRNQPQHF

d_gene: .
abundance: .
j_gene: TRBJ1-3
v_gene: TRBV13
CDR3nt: TGTGCCAGCAGCTTGGAGGGGATCTCTGGAAACACCATATATTTT
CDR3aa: CASSLEGISGNTIYF

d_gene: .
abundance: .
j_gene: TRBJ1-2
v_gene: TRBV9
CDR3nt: TGTGCCAGCAGCGTAGGATATGGCTACACCTTC
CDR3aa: CASSVGYGYTF

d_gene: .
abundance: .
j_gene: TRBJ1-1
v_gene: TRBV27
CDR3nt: TGTGCCAGCAGAACCTGGGCGTACGAGGACACTGAAGCTTTCTTT
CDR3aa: CASRTWAYEDTEAFF

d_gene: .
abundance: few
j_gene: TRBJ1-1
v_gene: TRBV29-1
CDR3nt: TGCAGCGTAGACGGACTGAGCTTTGAAGCTTTCTTT
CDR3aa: CSVDGLSFEAFF

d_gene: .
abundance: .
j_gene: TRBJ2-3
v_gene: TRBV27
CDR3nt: TGTGCCAGCAGTTTAGGGGACGGAACCGGCACAGATACGCAGTATTTT
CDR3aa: CASSLGDGTGTDTQYF

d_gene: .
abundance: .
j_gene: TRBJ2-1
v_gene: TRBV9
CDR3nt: TGTGCCAGCAGCTCCACGCCTACAGGGTACAATGAGCAGTTCTTC
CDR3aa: CASSSTPTGYNEQFF

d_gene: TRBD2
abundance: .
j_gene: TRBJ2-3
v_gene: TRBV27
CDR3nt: TGTGCCAGCAGTGCCCTAAGAGCGGGGGCAACAGATACGCAGTATTTT
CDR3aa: CASSALRAGATDTQYF

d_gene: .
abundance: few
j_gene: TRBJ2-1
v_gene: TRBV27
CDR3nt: TGTGCCAGCATCCCGGGAACCTCCTACAATGAGCAGTTCTTC
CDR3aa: CASIPGTSYNEQFF

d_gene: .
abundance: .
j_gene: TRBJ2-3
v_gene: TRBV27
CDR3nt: TGTGCCAGCAGTTTAGTTGCTCCCCTCGGGGATACGCAGTATTTT
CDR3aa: CASSLVAPLGDTQYF

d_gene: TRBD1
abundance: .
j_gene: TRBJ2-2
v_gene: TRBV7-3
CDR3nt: TGTGCCAGCAGCTTACGTGACAGGGGGCGCGGCGCCGGGGAGCTGTTTTTT
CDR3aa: CASSLRDRGRGAGELFF

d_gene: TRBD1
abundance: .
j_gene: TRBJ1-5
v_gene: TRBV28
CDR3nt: TGTGCCAGCAGTTTCGTGGGACAGGGGTATCAGCCCCAGCATTTT
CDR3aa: CASSFVGQGYQPQHF

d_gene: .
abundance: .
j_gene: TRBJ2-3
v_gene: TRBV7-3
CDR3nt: TGTGCCAGCAGCTCCGACGGGGGTGCAGATACGCAGTATTTT
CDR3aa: CASSSDGGADTQYF

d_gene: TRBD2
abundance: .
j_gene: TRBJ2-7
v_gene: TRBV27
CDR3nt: TGTGCCAGCAGTTTATCGGGCGGGAGGGCGTCCTACGAGCAGTACTTC
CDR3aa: CASSLSGGRASYEQYF

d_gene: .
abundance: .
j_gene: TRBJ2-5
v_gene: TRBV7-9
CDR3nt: TGTGCCAGCAGCTACCGGGACACAGACCAAGAGACCCAGTACTTC
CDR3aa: CASSYRDTDQETQYF

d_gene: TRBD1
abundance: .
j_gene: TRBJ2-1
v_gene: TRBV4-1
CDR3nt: TGCGCCAGCAGCTTGCGGACAGGGGGCGCATACAATGAGCAGTTCTTC
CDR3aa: CASSLRTGGAYNEQFF

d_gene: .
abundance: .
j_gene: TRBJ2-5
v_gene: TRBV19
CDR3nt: TGTGCCAGTAGCGATTACGCAGCGGAAGAGACCCAGTACTTC
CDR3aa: CASSDYAAEETQYF

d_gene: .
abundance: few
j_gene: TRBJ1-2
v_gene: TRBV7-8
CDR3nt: TGTGCCAGCAGCTTGGCCCTAACGGGGGTTTATGGCTACACCTTC
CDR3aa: CASSLALTGVYGYTF

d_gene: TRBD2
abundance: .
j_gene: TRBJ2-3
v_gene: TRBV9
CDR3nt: TGTGCCAGCAGCGCCTCACTAGCGACCACAGATACGCAGTATTTT
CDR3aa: CASSASLATTDTQYF

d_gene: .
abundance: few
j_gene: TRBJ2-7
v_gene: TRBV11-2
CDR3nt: TGTGCCAGCAGCTGGACCGGGAGCAGCTCCTACGAGCAGTACTTC
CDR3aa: CASSWTGSSSYEQYF

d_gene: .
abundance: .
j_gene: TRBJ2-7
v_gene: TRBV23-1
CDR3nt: TGCGCCAGCAGTATCGCTGACGGACACTCTCTCTACGAGCAGTACTTC
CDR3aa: CASSIADGHSLYEQYF

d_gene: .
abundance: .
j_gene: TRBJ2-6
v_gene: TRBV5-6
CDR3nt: TGTGCCAGCAGCTTGGGGGCACCTTGGGAGGCCAACGTCCTGACTTTC
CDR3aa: CASSLGAPWEANVLTF

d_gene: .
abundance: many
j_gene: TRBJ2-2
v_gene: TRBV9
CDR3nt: TGTGCCAGCAGCTCCCGGACGGAGAACACCGGGGAGCTGTTTTTT
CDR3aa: CASSSRTENTGELFF

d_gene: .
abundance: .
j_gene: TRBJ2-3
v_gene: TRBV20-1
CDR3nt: TGCAGTGCTTCAGATACGCAGTATTTT
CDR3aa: CSASDTQYF

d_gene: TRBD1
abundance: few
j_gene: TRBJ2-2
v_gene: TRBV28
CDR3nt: TGTGCCAGCAGGACAGGGGGCGAAACCGGGGAGCTGTTTTTT
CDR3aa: CASRTGGETGELFF

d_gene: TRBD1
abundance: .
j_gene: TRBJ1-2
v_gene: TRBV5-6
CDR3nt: TGTGCCAGCAGAGGAGGACAGGGAGGCTCTGGCTACACCTTC
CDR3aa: CASRGGQGGSGYTF

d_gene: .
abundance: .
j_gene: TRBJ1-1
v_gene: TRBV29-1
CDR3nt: TGCAGCGTAGCTGCAGCGAACACTGAAGCTTTCTTT
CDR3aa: CSVAAANTEAFF

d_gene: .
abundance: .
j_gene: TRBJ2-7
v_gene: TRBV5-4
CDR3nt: TGTGCCAGCAGCTTGGACAGGAGCTCCTACGAGCAGTACTTC
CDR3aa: CASSLDRSSYEQYF

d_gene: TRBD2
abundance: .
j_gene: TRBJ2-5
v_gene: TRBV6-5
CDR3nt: TGTGCCAGCAGTTACGGTACGGGGGAGGGAGAGACCCAGTACTTC
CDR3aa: CASSYGTGEGETQYF

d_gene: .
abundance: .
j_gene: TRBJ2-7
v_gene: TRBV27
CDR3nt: TGTGCCAGCAGTCTTCCCAGTGCCGTGTGGCCCAACGAGCAGTACTTC
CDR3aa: CASSLPSAVWPNEQYF

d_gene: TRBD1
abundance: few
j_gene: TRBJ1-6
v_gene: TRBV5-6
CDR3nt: TGTGCCAGCAGCACAGGGGGTTCACCCCTCCACTTT
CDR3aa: CASSTGGSPLHF

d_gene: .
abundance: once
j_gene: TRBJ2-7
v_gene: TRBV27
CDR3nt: TGTGCCAGCAGTTTGGGGGCTGTCTACGAGCAGTACTTC
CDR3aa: CASSLGAVYEQYF

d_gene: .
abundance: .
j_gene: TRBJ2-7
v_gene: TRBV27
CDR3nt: TGTGCCAGCGGGAGGACAGGCTCCTACGAGCAGTACTTC
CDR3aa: CASGRTGSYEQYF

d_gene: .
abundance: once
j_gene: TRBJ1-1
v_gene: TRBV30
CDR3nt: TGTGCCTGGAGTGTGTGGGGCATGAACACTGAAGCTTTCTTT
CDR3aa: CAWSVWGMNTEAFF

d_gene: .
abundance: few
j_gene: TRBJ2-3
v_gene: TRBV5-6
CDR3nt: TGTGCCAGCAGCTTGACGGGGAGCACAGATACGCAGTATTTT
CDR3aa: CASSLTGSTDTQYF

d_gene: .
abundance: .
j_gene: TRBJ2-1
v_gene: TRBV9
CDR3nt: TGTGCCAGCAGCGTAGACGAGGGGAGCTCCTACAATGAGCAGTTCTTC
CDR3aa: CASSVDEGSSYNEQFF

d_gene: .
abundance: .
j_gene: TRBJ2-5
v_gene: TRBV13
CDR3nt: TGTGCCAGCAGCTTAAAGACGGGAGCCCGGGGGACCCAGTACTTC
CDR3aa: CASSLKTGARGTQYF

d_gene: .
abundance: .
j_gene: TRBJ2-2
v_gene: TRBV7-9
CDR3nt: TGTGCCAGCACCTCCGGGATCCAAAACACCGGGGAGCTGTTTTTT
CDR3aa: CASTSGIQNTGELFF

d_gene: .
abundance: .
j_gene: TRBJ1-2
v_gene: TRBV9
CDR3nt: TGTGCCAGCAGCGCCGGCGGGAGCGGGGCGGGCTATGGCTACACCTTC
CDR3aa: CASSAGGSGAGYGYTF

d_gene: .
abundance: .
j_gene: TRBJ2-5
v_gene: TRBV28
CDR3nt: TGTGCCAGCAGCGATACCGGGACACTCGCCGGGACCCAGTACTTC
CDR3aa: CASSDTGTLAGTQYF

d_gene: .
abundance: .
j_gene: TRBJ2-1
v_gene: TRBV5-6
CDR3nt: TGTGCCAGCAGCTTGGAGGTAGTAAGTGAGCAGTTCTTC
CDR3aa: CASSLEVVSEQFF